Sequencing of this T cell receptor beta chain was carried out in a study of blood T cells in healthy people across ages. Then a second PCR, running about 6 to 12 cycles, was carried out with a sample-barcoded 5' primer and a J-beta primer mix. Any given sample supplied a minimum of 3 million CDR3-containing paired-end reads. From the 5' RACE reads, TCRdb called clonotypes with MiXCR, one entry per CDR3 protein. This sample has around 1,500,000 distinct CDR3 sequences, with approximately 38% found just once. Each sample yielded at least 6 million isolated PBMCs. Regarding this clonotype: Its antigen remains unidentified.

Germline V gene sequence: CDR1 KGHSH, CDR2 LQKENI. This CDR3 is 17 amino acids long. The study's findings and limits: TCR beta diversity tracked closely with naive T cell percentage. More naive CD4+ cells and higher diversity were found in long-lived than in aged donors.

The clonotype was recovered from a woman in her late teens or twenties in good health. V and J are TRBV18 and TRBJ2-4; 10 positions agree with TRBD2. The DNA end is more similar to TRBJ2-7, so the J call may be wrong. The sample was blood. CDR3 DNA sequence: TGTGCCAGCTCACCCCTAGCGGGAGAGTTAGGGGGATACGAGCAGTACTTC. This sequence encodes CASSPLAGELGGYEQYF.